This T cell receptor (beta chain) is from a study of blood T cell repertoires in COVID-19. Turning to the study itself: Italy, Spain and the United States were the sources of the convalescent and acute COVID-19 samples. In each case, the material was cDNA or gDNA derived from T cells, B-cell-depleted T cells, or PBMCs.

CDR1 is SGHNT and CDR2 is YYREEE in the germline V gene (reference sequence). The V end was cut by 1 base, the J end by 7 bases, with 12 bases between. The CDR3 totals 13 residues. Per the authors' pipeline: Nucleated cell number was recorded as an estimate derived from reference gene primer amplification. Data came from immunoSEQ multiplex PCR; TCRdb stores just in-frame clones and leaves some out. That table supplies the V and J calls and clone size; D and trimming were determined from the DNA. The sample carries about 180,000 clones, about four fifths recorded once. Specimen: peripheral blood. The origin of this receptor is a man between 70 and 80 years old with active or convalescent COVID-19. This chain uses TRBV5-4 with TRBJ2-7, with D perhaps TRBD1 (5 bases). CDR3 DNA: TGTGCCAGCAGCTTGACGGGTGCAGGGGAGCAGTACTTC. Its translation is CASSLTGAGEQYF.